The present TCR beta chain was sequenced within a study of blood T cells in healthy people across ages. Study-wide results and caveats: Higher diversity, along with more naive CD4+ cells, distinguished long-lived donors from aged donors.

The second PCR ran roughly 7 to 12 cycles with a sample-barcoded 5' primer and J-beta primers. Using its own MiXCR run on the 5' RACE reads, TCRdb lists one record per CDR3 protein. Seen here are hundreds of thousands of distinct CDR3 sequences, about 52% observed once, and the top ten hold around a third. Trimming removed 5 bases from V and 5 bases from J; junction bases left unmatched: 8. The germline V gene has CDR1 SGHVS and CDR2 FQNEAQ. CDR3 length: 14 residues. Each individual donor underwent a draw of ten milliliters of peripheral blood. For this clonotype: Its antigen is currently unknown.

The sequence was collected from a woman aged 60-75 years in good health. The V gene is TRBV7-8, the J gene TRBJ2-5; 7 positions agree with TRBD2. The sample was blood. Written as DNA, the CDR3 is TGTGCCAGCAGCCAAAGGGAGGGTTCGGAGACCCAGTACTTC. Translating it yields CASSQREGSETQYF.